Listed here is a single T cell receptor beta chain. Its antigen is currently unknown. CDR1 is LNHDA, CDR2 SQIVND, per germline (reference sequence). V was shortened by 7 bases and J by 6 bases, with 16 bases between the two germline ends. This CDR3 comprises 14 residues. This sample was included in a study of T cell responses to AZD1222 COVID-19 vaccine. Across the whole study: Samples with a second dose at about 4 or about 12 weeks were pooled together.

The study, taken as a whole, reports: White British ancestry dominated among donors, who included more females, and clonal diversity was possibly underestimated. Samples come after the peak T cell response, not at day 14. Seropositivity was recorded at baseline in only a handful of AZD1222 recipients.

Method: immunoSEQ multiplex PCR; TCRdb's copy keeps in-frame clones and lacks some. The sample consists of fewer than 130,000 clones, approximately 90% of them appearing once. The source of this sequence is an adult in good health. This sample comprised peripheral blood, obtained on day 0 of AZD1222 vaccination. The V call is TRBV19, the J call TRBJ1-5; possible D gene TRBD1, 6 bases. This CDR3 reads CASTLGGLSQPQHF. CDR3 coding DNA: TGTGCCAGTACACTAGGGGGTTTGAGTCAGCCCCAGCATTTT.